The entry below describes one T cell receptor (beta chain). Antigen specificity is unknown. cDNA carried unique molecular identifiers, and a universal primer site was added by template switching. TCRdb called the 5' RACE reads again in MiXCR, with one record for every CDR3 protein. The sample yields fewer than 650,000 distinct CDR3 sequences, more than 9% seen once. This record comes from a study of identical twins. Study results and limitations: Diverse VJ usage suggested most zero-insertion clonotypes were not invariant T cells.

This CDR3 is 13 amino acids long. CDR1 MNHNS and CDR2 SASEGT come from the germline V gene. The V gene lost 6 bases and the J gene lost 8 bases, with 17 bases spanning the gap. These same data were also listed under a study on yellow fever vaccine responses in identical twins.

This chain uses TRBV6-1 with TRBJ2-7, with D possibly being TRBD1 (5 bases). The TCR sequence derives from a woman aged 18-29 years in good health. The material sequenced was PBMCs. CDR3 residues: CASSDDSSPQQYF. The CDR3 DNA is TGTGCCAGCAGCGATGACAGTTCCCCCCAGCAGTACTTC.